The clone carrying this T cell receptor (beta chain) was counted at least ten times. Documented time point: before trial treatment. Priming of first-strand cDNA relied on TRAV- and TRBV-specific primers (covering alpha and beta chains). PCR amplification of the TCRs was performed with Phusion for approximately 20 PCR cycles, and it relied on a constant-region primer together with a V-primer adapter. MiXCR, run by TCRdb on the reads, gives a single entry per CDR3 protein. Seen here are around 69,000 distinct CDR3 sequences, around 30% observed once, and the top ten hold around 10%. The sample comes from a study of low-dose radiotherapy and immunotherapy resistance in tumors. Study at large: Given every two weeks, intravenous cyclophosphamide 200 mg/m2 preceded radiation and immunotherapy by one day. Patients took aspirin 300 mg by mouth once daily. This continued for four cycles, starting on cycle 1 day 1.

CDR1 is MDHEN, CDR2 SYDVKM, per germline. This CDR3 region has 15 residues. V gave up 5 bases and J gave up 4 bases; unmatched junction bases: 10. The rearrangement joins TRBV28 to TRBJ2-5; 7 bases fit TRBD1. This receptor was taken from a female donor with ovarian cancer. Sequencing was performed on PBMCs, taken before treatment. The CDR3 DNA sequence: TGTGCCAGCAGTGACAGACAGGGATACGGAGAGACCCAGTACTTC. The encoded protein is CASSDRQGYGETQYF.